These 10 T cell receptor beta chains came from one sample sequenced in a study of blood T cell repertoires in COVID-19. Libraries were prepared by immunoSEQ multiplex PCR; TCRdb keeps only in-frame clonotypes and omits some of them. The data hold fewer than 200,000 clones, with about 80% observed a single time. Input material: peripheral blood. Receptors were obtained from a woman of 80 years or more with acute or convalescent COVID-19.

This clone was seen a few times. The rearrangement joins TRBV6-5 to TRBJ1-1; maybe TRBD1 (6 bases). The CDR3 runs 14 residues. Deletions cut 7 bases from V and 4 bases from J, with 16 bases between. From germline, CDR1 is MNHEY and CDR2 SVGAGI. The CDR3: CASTLIRDTTEAFF. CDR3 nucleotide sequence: TGTGCCAGCACTCTTATCCGGGACACCACTGAAGCTTTCTTT.

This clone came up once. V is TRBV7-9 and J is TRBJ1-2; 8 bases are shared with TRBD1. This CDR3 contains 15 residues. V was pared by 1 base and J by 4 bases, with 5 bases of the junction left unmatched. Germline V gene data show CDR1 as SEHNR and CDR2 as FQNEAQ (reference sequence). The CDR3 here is CASSLGQGYVYGYTF. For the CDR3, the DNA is TGTGCCAGCAGCTTAGGACAGGGGTATGTCTATGGCTACACCTTC. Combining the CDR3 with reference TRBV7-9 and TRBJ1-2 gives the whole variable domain DTGVSQNPRHKITKRGQNVTFRCDPISEHNRLYWYRQTLGQGPEFLTYFQNEAQLEKSRLLSDRFSAERPKGSFSTLEIQRTEQGDSAMYLCASSLGQGYVYGYTFGSGTRLTVV.

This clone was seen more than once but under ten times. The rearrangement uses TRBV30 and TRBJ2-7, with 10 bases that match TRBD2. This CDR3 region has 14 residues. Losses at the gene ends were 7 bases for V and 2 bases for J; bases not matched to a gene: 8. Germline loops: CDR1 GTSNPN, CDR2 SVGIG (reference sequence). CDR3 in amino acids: CAYLLAGLTYEQYF. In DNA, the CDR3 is TGTGCCTACCTACTAGCGGGGCTAACCTACGAGCAGTACTTC.

The CDR3 region is CASSSSNRYTGELFF. In nucleotides, the CDR3 is TGCGCCAGCAGCTCAAGCAACAGGTACACCGGGGAGCTGTTTTTT. The chain uses TRBV5-1 and TRBJ2-2; perhaps TRBD1 as D (5 bases). Deletions cut 3 bases from V and 3 bases from J, with 12 bases between. Germline V gene data show CDR1 as SGHRS and CDR2 as YFSETQ. This CDR3 is 15 amino acids long.

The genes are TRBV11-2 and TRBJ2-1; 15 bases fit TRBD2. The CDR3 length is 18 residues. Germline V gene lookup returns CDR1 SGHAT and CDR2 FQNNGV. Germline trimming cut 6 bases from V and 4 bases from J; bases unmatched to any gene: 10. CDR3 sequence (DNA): TGTGCCAGCAGTTACGGACTAGCGGGAGGGCCTGGGTACAATGAGCAGTTCTTC. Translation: CASSYGLAGGPGYNEQFF.

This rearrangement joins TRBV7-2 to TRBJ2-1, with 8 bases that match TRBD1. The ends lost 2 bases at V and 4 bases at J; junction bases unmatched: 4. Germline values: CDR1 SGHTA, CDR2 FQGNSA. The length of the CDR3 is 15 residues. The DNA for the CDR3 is TGTGCCAGCAGCTTAAGAGGACAGGGTTACAATGAGCAGTTCTTC. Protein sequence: CASSLRGQGYNEQFF.

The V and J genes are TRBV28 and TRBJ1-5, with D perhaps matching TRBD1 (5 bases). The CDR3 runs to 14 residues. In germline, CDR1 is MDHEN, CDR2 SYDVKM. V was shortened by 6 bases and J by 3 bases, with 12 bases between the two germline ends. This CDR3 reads CASSPGHFNQPQHF. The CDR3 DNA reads TGTGCCAGCAGCCCAGGACATTTCAATCAGCCCCAGCATTTT.

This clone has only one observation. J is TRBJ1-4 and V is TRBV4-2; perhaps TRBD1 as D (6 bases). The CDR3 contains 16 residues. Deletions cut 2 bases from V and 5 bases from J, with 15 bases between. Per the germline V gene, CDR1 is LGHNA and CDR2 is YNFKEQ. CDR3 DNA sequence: TGTGCCAGCAGCCAACGCCTTCAGGGGCACAATGAAAAACTGTTTTTT. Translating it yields CASSQRLQGHNEKLFF.

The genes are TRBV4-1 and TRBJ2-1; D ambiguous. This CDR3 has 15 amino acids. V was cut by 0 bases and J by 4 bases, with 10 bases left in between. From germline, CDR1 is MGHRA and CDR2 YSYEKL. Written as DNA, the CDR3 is TGCGCCAGCAGCCAAGACTGGGCAGCTTACAATGAGCAGTTCTTC. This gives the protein CASSQDWAAYNEQFF.

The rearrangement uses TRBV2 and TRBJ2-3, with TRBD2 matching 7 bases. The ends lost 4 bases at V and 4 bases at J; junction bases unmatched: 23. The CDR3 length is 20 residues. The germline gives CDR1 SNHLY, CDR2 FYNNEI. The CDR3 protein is CASSVQAAGMSGTEADTQYF. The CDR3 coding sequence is TGTGCCAGCAGTGTTCAAGCGGCGGGCATGAGCGGGACGGAGGCAGATACGCAGTATTTT.